The table lists the clone carrying this TCR beta chain with a few counts. Its antigen is unknown. CDR1 is MNHEY, CDR2 SVGEGT, per germline. The CDR3 extends over 15 amino acids. The germline V and J ends were trimmed by 4 bases and 0 bases, with 7 bases remaining between them. Each CDR3 protein gets one entry after TCRdb re-called the 5' RACE reads with MiXCR. The sample yields around 600,000 distinct CDR3 sequences, about 12% seen once. This sample is drawn from a study of T cells after yellow fever vaccination. Findings and caveats of the study: Abundant contaminating clonotypes from the bulk population could appear in FACS-sorted repertoires.

Sequencing was performed on PBMCs, taken on the day of the yellow fever booster vaccination. The chain joins TRBV6-2 or TRBV6-3 to TRBJ2-6; D not certain. The receptor was derived from a man aged 30-40 years who received the YFV17D yellow fever vaccine. CDR3 in amino acids: CASSFRSSGANVLTF. For the CDR3, the DNA is TGTGCCAGCAGTTTCAGGAGCTCTGGGGCCAACGTCCTGACTTTC.